This record concerns one T cell receptor beta chain sequence. This entry is derived from a study of blood T cell repertoires in COVID-19. Study-level background: The study drew acute and convalescent COVID-19 samples from the United States, Italy and Spain.

Only in-frame clones appear in the TCRdb table, and some are missing; sequencing was by immunoSEQ multiplex PCR. In the table there are roughly 150,000 clones, under 85% of which are singletons. Trimming removed 3 bases from V and 6 bases from J; junction bases left unmatched: 5. Germline CDR1 DFQATT, CDR2 SNEGSKA (reference sequence). This CDR3 has 14 residues. This rearrangement joins TRBV20-1 to TRBJ2-5, with TRBD2 matching 12 bases. The TCR originated in a man aged 70 or older with acute or convalescent COVID-19. The material sequenced was peripheral blood. The CDR3 loop reads CSASLAGGQKTQYF. The CDR3 DNA reads TGCAGTGCTAGTCTAGCGGGGGGGCAAAAGACCCAGTACTTC.